The rows below give T cell receptor beta chains drawn from one sample of a study of CD8 T cells in ankylosing spondylitis. TCRdb reanalysed the 5' RACE reads using MiXCR and keeps one entry per CDR3 protein. This sample has some 200,000 distinct CDR3 sequences; around 13% occur once, and the top ten carry 15% to 20%. Source material: blood, either unsorted or a sorted T cell fraction (not recorded which). These receptors all stem from a male donor with ankylosing spondylitis or in good health (not recorded which). CDR3s include the opening cysteine and the closing phenylalanine or tryptophan. A D gene is named only where the DNA matches it firmly. Some rows have no size entry. The others give once, few or many, or a class for an expanded clone.

>TRBV4-1|TRBJ2-1|TRBD1|few
TGCGCCAGCAGCCACCCGGACAGGGGAACGTTCAATGAGCAGTTCTTC
CASSHPDRGTFNEQFF
>TRBV10-3|TRBJ2-1|TRBD1|few
TGTGCCATCAGGGGGACAGGGACCTTTACCTACAATGAGCAGTTCTTC
CAIRGTGTFTYNEQFF
>TRBV27|TRBJ2-7|NA|many
TGTGCCAGCAGTCCCAACCTACTTCAAGGGGTGGTGGGCGAGCAGTACTTC
CASSPNLLQGVVGEQYF
>TRBV27|TRBJ1-2|NA|NA
TGTGCCAGCAGTTTATCTTCACAGGGAGGTGATGGCTACACCTTC
CASSLSSQGGDGYTF
>TRBV29-1|TRBJ2-2|TRBD1|NA
TGCAGCGTTGAGGGGACAGGGGCTCACACCGGGGAGCTGTTTTTT
CSVEGTGAHTGELFF
>TRBV10-3|TRBJ2-3|TRBD2|NA
TGTGCCATCATTGCGGGAGCGGGAGATACGCAGTATTTT
CAIIAGAGDTQYF
>TRBV20-1|TRBJ2-5|TRBD2|few
TGCAGTGCTAGAGATGCCGGGGGGGCCCCCCAAGAGACCCAGTACTTC
CSARDAGGAPQETQYF
>TRBV7-6|TRBJ2-1|NA|NA
TGTGCCAGCAGCCCAGCATCGGCCAATGAGCAGTTCTTC
CASSPASANEQFF
>TRBV7-9|TRBJ2-3|TRBD1|NA
TGTGCCAGCAGCCATAAAGGACAGGATTCGCAGTATTTT
CASSHKGQDSQYF
>TRBV10-3|TRBJ2-7|NA|many
TGTGCCATCAGTCAAAGGGGGGACAGCTACGAGCAGTACTTC
CAISQRGDSYEQYF
>TRBV11-2|TRBJ2-7|TRBD1|many
TGTGCCAGCAGCTTAGTTTTGACAGGGCGGTCCTACGAGCAGTACTTC
CASSLVLTGRSYEQYF
>TRBV27|TRBJ2-7|TRBD1|NA
TGTGCCAGCAGTTTGTACCAGGGGGCCAACGAGCAGTACTTC
CASSLYQGANEQYF
>TRBV4-1|TRBJ1-6|NA|few
TGCGCCAGCAGCCAAGATGTTCTCTCCGACTCCTATAATTCACCCCTCCACTTT
CASSQDVLSDSYNSPLHF
>TRBV2|TRBJ2-1|TRBD2|few
TGTGCCAGCAGTGGGGAGGGGCGGGGTGAGCAGTTCTTC
CASSGEGRGEQFF
>TRBV27|TRBJ1-5|NA|NA
TGTGCCAGCAGTTTAGCAGGGGCAGGGAGCAATCAGCCCCAGCATTTT
CASSLAGAGSNQPQHF
>TRBV11-2|TRBJ1-4|NA|NA
TGTGCCAGCAGCTTACCCAGTAAGGAAAGACTGTTTTTT
CASSLPSKERLFF
>TRBV13|TRBJ2-7|TRBD1|many
TGTGCCAGCAGCGGACCGGGACAGGGGTTCGATGAGCAGTACTTC
CASSGPGQGFDEQYF
>TRBV5-1|TRBJ2-4|TRBD2|few
TGCGCCAGCAGCTCTTATGCTAGCGGGGGAGCCAAAAACATTCAGTACTTC
CASSSYASGGAKNIQYF
>TRBV5-6|TRBJ2-2|NA|few
TGTGCCAGCAGCCCAGCAGACACGGTCGCCGGGGAGCTGTTTTTT
CASSPADTVAGELFF
>TRBV7-9|TRBJ1-2|NA|NA
TGTGCCAGCAGCTCGACGGACTATGGCTACACCTTC
CASSSTDYGYTF
>TRBV12-3/TRBV12-4|TRBJ2-2|NA|NA
TGTGCCAGCAGTTCATACCCCAGCCAGGTGGCCGGGGAGCTGTTTTTT
CASSSYPSQVAGELFF
>TRBV5-8|TRBJ1-4|TRBD1|few
TGTGCCAGCAGCCCGGACAGGGTTTGGGAAAAACTGTTTTTT
CASSPDRVWEKLFF
>TRBV12-3/TRBV12-4|TRBJ2-4|NA|NA
TGTGCCAGCAGTTTCGACGGGCTCGTGCAGGCCAAAAACATTCAGTACTTC
CASSFDGLVQAKNIQYF
>TRBV12-3/TRBV12-4|TRBJ2-3|NA|few
TGTGCCAGCAGTTTTTTCCCGGTGGAGGAAAGCACAGATACGCAGTATTTT
CASSFFPVEESTDTQYF
>TRBV6-1|TRBJ2-1|NA|NA
TGTGCCAGCAGTCCCCTGGCTGGGTTCAATGAGCAGTTCTTC
CASSPLAGFNEQFF
>TRBV4-1|TRBJ1-1|NA|many
TGCGCCAGCAGCCAAGATGGGGGGGGCACTGAAGCTTTCTTT
CASSQDGGGTEAFF